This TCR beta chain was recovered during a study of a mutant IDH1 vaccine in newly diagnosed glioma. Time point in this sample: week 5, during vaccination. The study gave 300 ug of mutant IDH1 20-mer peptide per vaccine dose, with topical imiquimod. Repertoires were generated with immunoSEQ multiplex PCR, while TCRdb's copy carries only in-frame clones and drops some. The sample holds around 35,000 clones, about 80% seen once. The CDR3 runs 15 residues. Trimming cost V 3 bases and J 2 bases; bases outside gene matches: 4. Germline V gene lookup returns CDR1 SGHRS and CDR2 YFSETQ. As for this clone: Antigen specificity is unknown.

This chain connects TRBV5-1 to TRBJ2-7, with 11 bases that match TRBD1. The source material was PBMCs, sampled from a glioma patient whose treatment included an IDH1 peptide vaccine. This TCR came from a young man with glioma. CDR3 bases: TGCGCCAGCAGCTCGGGGACAGGGGGACCCTACGAGCAGTACTTC. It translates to CASSSGTGGPYEQYF.